This T cell receptor beta chain was found in a study of human T cells and chemical hapten exposure. Germline CDR1 reads SGHTA; CDR2 reads FQGNSA. The CDR3 consists of 13 residues. Trimming removed 0 bases at V and 1 base at J, with 3 bases between. Time point denoted: healthy volunteer bleed at 6 weeks. RNA extraction used unfractionated whole blood as the source of total RNA. This clonotype came up a few times. TCRdb reprocessed the RACE reads with MiXCR, giving one entry per CDR3 protein. The profile shows roughly 43,000 distinct CDR3 sequences, 3.7% of them singletons. This chain connects TRBV7-2 to TRBJ1-1, with D hard to call. Sequencing was performed on whole blood. This TCR was recovered from a human donor in good health. Some clones in this sample may be carry-over from other donors' samples. CDR3 in amino acids: CASSLAPNTEAFF. The DNA for the CDR3 is TGTGCCAGCAGCTTAGCCCCGAACACTGAAGCTTTCTTT.